This TCR beta chain was captured in a study of cytomegalovirus exposure and HLA in healthy donors. General study findings and limits: Later work showed greater clonal expansion in HLA-associated TCR beta chains than in equally common others. Data from an earlier analysis indicated that most TCR beta V segments were productive either about 87% or about 30% of the time. In a later analysis, most CMV-associated TCR beta chains appeared HLA-restricted.

PCR was performed using 60 Vbeta and 13 Jbeta primers. The assay was immunoSEQ multiplex PCR, and TCRdb's table has in-frame clones only and misses some. In the table there are more than 150,000 clones, approximately 84% of which are singletons. CDR3 length: 15 residues. Remarks on this clone: Its antigen is unidentified.

The V gene is TRBV21-1, the J gene TRBJ2-7; the DNA was not compared with TRBD2, the D call given in the table. TRBV21-1 is described as a pseudogene. The receptor was isolated from a girl under three years old in good health and CMV-seronegative. What was sequenced was PBMCs. The CDR3 here is CASSKTGGGSNEQYF. Here the CDR3 DNA reads TGTGCCAGCAGCAAAACGGGGGGTGGGTCTAACGAGCAGTACTTC.